This is a list of T cell receptor beta chains from one sample in a study of T-cell reconstitution after alpha-beta-depleted transplantation in children. MiXCR was run by TCRdb on the PCR reads, yielding one entry per CDR3 protein. The sample carries some 830,000 distinct CDR3 sequences, 16% recorded once. The starting material was PBMCs, mostly from graft donor cells, obtained 360 days after TCRalphabeta/CD19-depleted stem cell transplant. Every receptor here comes from a male patient younger than 18 who had a stem cell transplant for acute lymphoblastic leukemia, so the T cells may come from the graft donor. Each CDR3 is given with its conserved first and last residue. Fields, in order: V gene, D gene, clone size, J gene, CDR3 protein, CDR3 DNA. A D gene is named only where the DNA matches it firmly. Some rows have no size entry. The others give once, few or many, or a class for an expanded clone.

>TRBV11-3|NA|NA|TRBJ2-2
CASSTRRNTGELFF
TGTGCCAGCAGCACTCGACGGAACACCGGGGAGCTGTTTTTT
>TRBV29-1|TRBD1|many|TRBJ2-2
CSADRGLNTGELFF
TGCAGCGCGGACAGGGGCCTTAACACCGGGGAGCTGTTTTTT
>TRBV6-5|TRBD2|NA|TRBJ2-5
CASSYLTSGTETQYF
TGTGCCAGCAGTTACTTGACTAGCGGGACCGAGACCCAGTACTTC
>TRBV5-6|TRBD1|NA|TRBJ1-5
CASSSLGQGVPQHF
TGTGCCAGCAGCTCGCTGGGACAGGGGGTGCCCCAGCATTTT
>TRBV4-1|NA|few|TRBJ2-1
CASSQVNDGEQFF
TGCGCCAGCAGCCAAGTTAACGATGGTGAGCAGTTCTTC
>TRBV4-2|NA|NA|TRBJ2-1
CASSQDGGTSNEQFF
TGTGCCAGCAGCCAAGATGGAGGTACAAGCAATGAGCAGTTCTTC
>TRBV5-1|NA|NA|TRBJ2-3
CASSLGGPWIGGTDTQYF
TGCGCCAGCAGCTTGGGGGGCCCCTGGATCGGCGGCACAGATACGCAGTATTTT
>TRBV12-3/TRBV12-4|TRBD1|few|TRBJ1-4
CASSEGQGWNEKLFF
TGTGCCAGCAGTGAGGGACAGGGCTGGAATGAAAAACTGTTTTTT
>TRBV4-1|TRBD2|few|TRBJ2-1
CASSQDESRLAGRGEQFF
TGCGCCAGCAGCCAAGATGAATCCCGACTAGCGGGAAGGGGTGAGCAGTTCTTC
>TRBV7-6|TRBD1|NA|TRBJ2-5
CASSLVVTGLETQYF
TGTGCCAGCAGCTTAGTGGTGACAGGGCTGGAGACCCAGTACTTC
>TRBV6-4|NA|many|TRBJ2-5
CASSDDSGRETQYF
TGTGCCAGCAGTGACGATAGCGGCCGGGAGACCCAGTACTTC
>TRBV4-2|TRBD2|NA|TRBJ2-1
CASSQVGGRGFYEQFF
TGTGCCAGCAGCCAAGTGGGAGGGAGGGGTTTCTATGAGCAGTTCTTC
>TRBV29-1|NA|few|TRBJ2-7
CSGTGLNNYEQYF
TGCAGCGGAACAGGACTAAACAACTACGAGCAGTACTTC
>TRBV7-8|NA|NA|TRBJ2-5
CASSVTQGRETQYF
TGTGCCAGCAGCGTAACGCAGGGACGAGAGACCCAGTACTTC
>TRBV9|NA|few|TRBJ2-5
CASSDRPRYETQYF
TGTGCCAGCAGCGACCGGCCGAGGTACGAGACCCAGTACTTC
>TRBV4-1|NA|NA|TRBJ1-1
CASSQETILRDEAFF
TGCGCCAGCAGCCAAGAGACAATCTTGCGGGATGAAGCTTTCTTT
>TRBV29-1|NA|many|TRBJ2-3
CSVWAGFTDTQYF
TGCAGCGTTTGGGCAGGGTTCACAGATACGCAGTATTTT
>TRBV20-1|NA|NA|TRBJ2-2
CSARDLRGEIPPRGELFF
TGCAGTGCTAGAGATTTGCGGGGAGAAATTCCACCTAGGGGGGAGCTGTTTTTT
>TRBV7-2|TRBD2|once|TRBJ2-7
CASSIRAGDVGEQYF
TGTGCCAGCAGCATTAGAGCGGGAGACGTGGGGGAGCAGTACTTC
>TRBV7-3|TRBD2|NA|TRBJ2-3
CASSVPGGAGGTDTQYF
TGTGCCAGCAGCGTCCCCGGTGGCGCGGGAGGCACAGATACGCAGTATTTT
>TRBV29-1|NA|few|TRBJ1-1
CSVEEGDHNEAFF
TGCAGCGTTGAAGAGGGAGATCATAATGAAGCTTTCTTT
>TRBV5-6|NA|few|TRBJ2-7
CASSLRLRVPDHEQYF
TGTGCCAGCAGCTTGCGACTCCGGGTCCCTGACCACGAGCAGTACTTC
>TRBV2|TRBD2|NA|TRBJ2-1
CARGGLATNEQFF
TGTGCCAGGGGAGGACTAGCCACCAATGAGCAGTTCTTC
>TRBV7-6|NA|NA|TRBJ2-7
CASSSSEFSSYEQYF
TGTGCCAGCAGCTCCTCAGAATTTAGCTCCTACGAGCAGTACTTC
>TRBV20-1|TRBD1|once|TRBJ2-1
CSAFVPGQGTVSFF
TGCAGTGCTTTCGTCCCGGGACAGGGGACAGTAAGTTTCTTC
>TRBV7-9|NA|few|TRBJ1-5
CASSLGGGNGNQPQHF
TGTGCCAGCAGCTTAGGAGGAGGGAATGGGAATCAGCCCCAGCATTTT
>TRBV29-1|TRBD1|NA|TRBJ2-1
CSVEDGPGQGYKEQFF
TGCAGCGTTGAAGACGGGCCGGGACAGGGTTACAAGGAGCAGTTCTTC
>TRBV4-1|NA|NA|TRBJ2-2
CASSLQVKSPRPIPTGGELFF
TGCGCCAGCAGCCTTCAAGTGAAAAGTCCAAGACCGATACCTACAGGGGGGGAGCTGTTTTTT
>TRBV5-1|NA|NA|TRBJ2-7
CASSSTPTDAGPYEQYF
TGCGCCAGCAGCTCCACCCCTACGGACGCCGGTCCCTACGAGCAGTACTTC
>TRBV5-1|TRBD2|few|TRBJ2-1
CASSLVGASGRAAEQFF
TGCGCCAGCAGCTTGGTTGGGGCTAGCGGGAGGGCCGCTGAGCAGTTCTTC
>TRBV20-1|TRBD2|once|TRBJ2-2
CSASLAGGPTGELFF
TGCAGTGCTAGTCTGGCGGGAGGGCCGACCGGGGAGCTGTTTTTT
>TRBV20-1|NA|NA|TRBJ2-7
CSAASGTPYEQYF
TGCAGTGCTGCATCCGGGACTCCCTACGAGCAGTACTTC
>TRBV12-3/TRBV12-4|NA|NA|TRBJ2-5
CASNTNHRDQETQYF
TGTGCCAGCAATACTAATCACAGGGATCAAGAGACCCAGTACTTC
>TRBV5-1|TRBD2|NA|TRBJ2-1
CASSFPYQTSGTPSYNEQFF
TGCGCCAGCAGCTTTCCATATCAGACTAGCGGGACGCCCTCCTACAATGAGCAGTTCTTC
>TRBV9|NA|NA|TRBJ2-1
CASSDPRSGQRIYNEQFF
TGTGCCAGCAGCGACCCTCGCTCCGGACAGCGAATCTACAATGAGCAGTTCTTC
>TRBV5-1|NA|few|TRBJ1-6
CASSSSGDNSPLHF
TGCGCCAGCAGCTCGAGCGGGGATAATTCACCCCTCCACTTT
>TRBV28|TRBD1|few|TRBJ2-1
CASSLRAGGRDEQFF
TGTGCCAGCAGTTTAAGGGCAGGGGGAAGGGATGAGCAGTTCTTC
>TRBV12-3/TRBV12-4|TRBD2|many|TRBJ2-3
CASSFLRKRASGRAEGDTQYF
TGTGCCAGCAGTTTTCTGCGCAAGAGGGCTAGCGGGAGGGCCGAGGGAGATACGCAGTATTTT
>TRBV7-3|TRBD2|NA|TRBJ2-2
CASSFTGLGTGELFF
TGTGCCAGCAGCTTTACGGGACTAGGGACCGGGGAGCTGTTTTTT
>TRBV29-1|NA|few|TRBJ1-4
CSGRDGSNEKLFF
TGCAGCGGGCGGGACGGATCTAATGAAAAACTGTTTTTT
>TRBV18|NA|NA|TRBJ2-1
CASSPSFNEQFF
TGTGCCAGCTCACCCTCGTTCAATGAGCAGTTCTTC
>TRBV18|NA|many|TRBJ2-5
CASSPPVRVQDKETQYF
TGTGCCAGCTCACCACCAGTGCGAGTCCAGGACAAAGAGACCCAGTACTTC
>TRBV20-1|NA|many|TRBJ2-2
CSARDSGSATGELFF
TGCAGTGCTAGAGATAGTGGTAGCGCAACCGGGGAGCTGTTTTTT
>TRBV7-9|TRBD2|NA|TRBJ2-3
CASSSTWKRDLSDTQYF
TGTGCCAGCAGCTCCACCTGGAAGCGGGATTTGTCAGATACGCAGTATTTT
>TRBV4-1|NA|few|TRBJ2-6
CASSSFAGSRGANVLTF
TGCGCCAGCAGTTCCTTCGCAGGGTCAAGGGGGGCCAACGTCCTGACTTTC
>TRBV3-1|TRBD1|NA|TRBJ2-3
CASSHRGSTDTQYF
TGTGCCAGCAGCCACAGGGGGTCGACAGATACGCAGTATTTT
>TRBV10-1|TRBD1|many|TRBJ1-1
CASSGPGQGGRGAFF
TGCGCCAGCAGTGGACCGGGACAGGGAGGTCGGGGTGCTTTCTTT
>TRBV7-9|NA|NA|TRBJ1-3
CASSLPSTEYTIYF
TGTGCCAGCAGCTTACCGTCCACGGAGTACACCATATATTTT
>TRBV7-9|NA|NA|TRBJ2-1
CASSSRDRLYNEQFF
TGTGCCAGCAGCTCCCGGGACCGACTGTACAATGAGCAGTTCTTC
>TRBV30|TRBD1|few|TRBJ2-7
CAWSTGQGNHEQYF
TGTGCCTGGAGTACGGGACAGGGTAACCACGAGCAGTACTTC
>TRBV5-1|TRBD1|many|TRBJ1-5
CASSLGTGGNQPQHF
TGTGCCAGCAGTTTAGGTACAGGGGGTAATCAGCCCCAGCATTTT
>TRBV20-1|NA|many|TRBJ2-5
CSAKRLLEGTQYF
TGCAGTGCTAAACGGCTACTGGAGGGGACCCAGTACTTC
>TRBV11-2|TRBD1|NA|TRBJ2-7
CASSLVQGMREQYF
TGTGCCAGCAGCTTAGTACAGGGGATGAGGGAGCAGTACTTC
>TRBV6-5|TRBD2|NA|TRBJ2-7
CASSPGGGLIYEQYF
TGTGCCAGCTCACCCGGGGGAGGGCTAATATACGAGCAGTACTTC
>TRBV7-2|TRBD1|NA|TRBJ1-2
CASSFRDRRQGYTF
TGTGCCAGCAGTTTCCGGGACAGGCGGCAAGGCTACACCTTC
>TRBV3-1|TRBD2|NA|TRBJ2-7
CASSLSGKRGTSARSYEQYF
TGTGCCAGCAGCCTCTCCGGTAAGAGAGGGACTAGCGCTCGCTCCTACGAGCAGTACTTC
>TRBV12-3/TRBV12-4|NA|NA|TRBJ2-5
CASSFGAVRQETQYF
TGTGCCAGCAGTTTCGGGGCCGTACGACAAGAGACCCAGTACTTC
>TRBV5-1|TRBD1|NA|TRBJ2-7
CASSRTGGAYEQYF
TGCGCCAGCAGCCGGACAGGGGGCGCCTACGAGCAGTACTTC
>TRBV7-7|NA|few|TRBJ2-7
CASSSTPSGEQYF
TGTGCCAGCAGCTCGACTCCCAGCGGCGAGCAGTACTTC